This T cell receptor beta chain was captured by sequencing in a study of cytomegalovirus exposure and HLA in healthy donors. This clone appeared a few times. The CDR3 has 15 amino acids. Germline V gene lookup returns CDR1 SGDLS and CDR2 YYNGEE. The trim removed 1 base at V and 3 bases at J, leaving 4 bases unmatched. PCR amplification relied on 60 Vbeta primers (plus 13 Jbeta primers). Some clones are missing from TCRdb's copy, which holds only in-frame ones; the method was immunoSEQ multiplex PCR. Seen here are about 94,000 clones, roughly three fifths observed once, and the top ten hold under 4%. The sequence was collected from a man aged 25 to 40 in good health and CMV-seronegative. V is TRBV9 and J is TRBJ1-1, with 9 bases matching TRBD1. Material: PBMCs. This chain's CDR3 is CASSVPDRGYTEAFF. The CDR3 DNA sequence: TGTGCCAGCAGCGTACCGGACAGGGGATACACTGAAGCTTTCTTT.